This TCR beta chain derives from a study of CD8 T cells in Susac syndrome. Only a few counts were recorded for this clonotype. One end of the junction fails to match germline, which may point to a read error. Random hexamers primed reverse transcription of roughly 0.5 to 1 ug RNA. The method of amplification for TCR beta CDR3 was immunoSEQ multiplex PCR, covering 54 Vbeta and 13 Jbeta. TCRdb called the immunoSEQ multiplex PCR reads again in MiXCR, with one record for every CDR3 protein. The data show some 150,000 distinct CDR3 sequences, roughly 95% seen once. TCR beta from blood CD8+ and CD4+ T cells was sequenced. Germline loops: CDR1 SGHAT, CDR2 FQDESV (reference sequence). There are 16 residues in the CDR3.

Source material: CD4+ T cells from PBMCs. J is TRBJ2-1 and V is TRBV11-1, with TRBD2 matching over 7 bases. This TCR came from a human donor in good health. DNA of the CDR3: TGTGCCAGCAGTTTAGGCCTTCGGGAGGTTCTCAATGAGCAGTTCTTC. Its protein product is CASSLGLREVLNEQFF.